Presented here are 10 T cell receptor beta chains from one specimen sequenced in a study of blood T cells in healthy people across ages. Sample-barcoded 5' priming and a J-beta primer mix drove a second PCR of roughly 7 to 11 cycles. TCRdb processed the 5' RACE reads anew with MiXCR; each CDR3 protein has one entry. The repertoire holds approximately 2,000,000 distinct CDR3 sequences, with roughly 43% as singletons. Sequenced: blood. These receptors were collected from a human donor in good health.

The V and J genes are TRBV25-1 and TRBJ1-4; 7 nucleotides agree with TRBD1. CDR3 length: 13 residues. V dropped 8 bases and J dropped 4; count of bases not matched to a gene: 4. Germline V gene lookup returns CDR1 MGHDK and CDR2 SYGVNS. The CDR3, as DNA: TGTGCCAGCGGGGACAGAGTTAATGAAAAACTGTTTTTT. It yields the protein CASGDRVNEKLFF. Full variable domain (rest looked up from reference TRBV25-1 and TRBJ1-4): EADIYQTPRYLVIGTGKKITLECSQTMGHDKMYWYQQDPGMELHLIHYSYGVNSTEKGDLSSESTVSRIRTEHFPLTLESARPSHTSQYLCASGDRVNEKLFFGSGTQLSVL.

This clonotype was seen a few times. V is TRBV7-2 and J is TRBJ2-3; the D is unclear. The length of the CDR3 is 12 residues. Per germline, CDR1 SGHTA and CDR2 FQGNSA. Trimming took off 5 bases at V and 8 bases at J, with 11 bases between the two ends. This chain's CDR3 is CASSLYPGTQYF. The CDR3 DNA follows: TGTGCCAGCAGCCTGTACCCGGGTACGCAGTATTTT.

The J gene is TRBJ1-2, the V gene TRBV4-2; 8 bases agree with TRBD1. The CDR3 runs to 15 residues. Germline loops: CDR1 LGHNA, CDR2 YNFKEQ. With V trimmed by 10 bases and J by 6 bases, 16 bases remained unmatched. CDR3 loop: CATLGFDRGIDGYTF. CDR3 sequence (DNA): TGTGCCACCCTGGGCTTTGACAGGGGAATCGATGGCTACACCTTC.

This clonotype was seen repeatedly, ten times or more. V usage is TRBV6-2 or TRBV6-3 and J usage is TRBJ1-5; D remains ambiguous. The CDR3 totals 13 residues. V lost 8 bases, J lost 2 bases, and 10 bases lay in between. The germline CDR1 and CDR2 sequences are MNHEY and SVGEGT. In nucleotides, the CDR3 is TGTGCCAGCTCCCGACGTGGCAATCAGCCCCAGCATTTT. Encoded protein: CASSRRGNQPQHF.

The genes are TRBV11-2 and TRBJ2-3; the D gene is possibly TRBD1 (6 bases). Per germline, CDR1 SGHAT and CDR2 FQNNGV. V was trimmed by 5 bases and J by 1 base, leaving 13 bases between them. The CDR3 has 15 amino acids. DNA of the CDR3: TGTGCCAGCAGCCCAGGGGACACTCGCACAGATACGCAGTATTTT. Its translation is CASSPGDTRTDTQYF.

The CDR3 reads CAIRTGTQRETQYF. CDR3 nucleotide sequence: TGTGCCATCAGGACCGGGACCCAGAGAGAGACCCAGTACTTC. The V and J genes are TRBV10-3 and TRBJ2-5; D might be TRBD1 or TRBD2, each matching 5 bases. This CDR3 region has 14 residues. CDR1 is ENHRY, CDR2 SYGVKD, per germline. Trimming removed 6 bases at V and 4 bases at J, with 15 bases between.

This clonotype was detected a few times. This chain connects TRBV4-3 to TRBJ1-4; D is ambiguous. The CDR3 spans 15 residues. Germline assignment: CDR1 LGHNA and CDR2 YSLEER. V was pared by 4 bases and J by 5 bases, with 14 bases between. The CDR3 region is CASSRLLSRNEKLFF. CDR3 in DNA: TGCGCCAGCAGCCGCCTGTTGTCCAGGAATGAAAAACTGTTTTTT.

Here the CDR3 reads CATSSPGNSQYF. CDR3 nucleotide sequence: TGTGCCACCAGCTCCCCCGGGAATTCCCAGTACTTC. The J gene is TRBJ2-5, the V gene TRBV15; a weak D match, TRBD2 (5 bases). Germline lookup yields CDR1 LNHNV and CDR2 YYDKDF (reference sequence). V lost 5 bases and J 9 bases, leaving 13 bases between the germline ends. The CDR3 runs to 12 residues.

The CDR3 DNA reads TGCAGTACTACCCGAACTCACACGGAGACCCAAGAGACCCAGTACTTC. This gives the protein CSTTRTHTETQETQYF. This chain joins TRBV20-1 and TRBJ2-5, with D unresolved. The CDR3 has 16 residues. V dropped 8 bases and J dropped 1 base, with 23 bases sitting between them. The germline CDR1 and CDR2 sequences are DFQATT and SNEGSKA (reference sequence).

Only a few counts were recorded for this clonotype. This may stem from a read error, because a much larger clone lies one nucleotide away. The V call is TRBV29-1, the J call TRBJ2-1; the D gene is possibly TRBD1 (6 bases). The CDR3 extends over 13 amino acids. The V end lost 6 bases, the J end lost 9 bases, and 18 bases lay between the germline ends. In germline, CDR1 is SQVTM, CDR2 ANQGSEA. DNA of the CDR3: TGCAGCGTCCCAACCACAGGGTACGCTGAGCAGTTCTTC. This gives the protein CSVPTTGYAEQFF.